A single sample gave rise to the 6 T cell receptor beta chains below, sequenced in a study of T cell repertoires in cytomegalovirus infection. One entry per CDR3 protein, called by TCRdb with MiXCR from the reads. The table records 400,000 to 600,000 distinct CDR3 sequences, about 44% of them present only once. These receptors have no identified antigens. This specimen consisted of cultured PBMCs, obtained from culture after CMV antigen stimulation. The receptors were gathered from a human donor in good health (CMV status not recorded). Some clones in this sample may be carry-over from other donors' samples.

The V and J genes are TRBV7-8 and TRBJ2-1; D is possibly TRBD2 (5 bases). Trimming removed 6 bases from V and 3 bases from J, with 18 bases in between. Germline loops: CDR1 SGHVS, CDR2 FQNEAQ. This CDR3 is built from 16 residues. The CDR3 DNA reads as TGTGCCAGCAGTCGGGATTCTTTGGGGTACTACAATGAGCAGTTCTTC. The encoded protein is CASSRDSLGYYNEQFF.

This clonotype was seen only a few times. This sequence joins TRBV7-2 and TRBJ2-1; D may be TRBD1 (5 bases). V dropped 4 bases and J dropped 0 bases, with 10 bases sitting between them. CDR3 size: 15 residues. CDR1 is SGHTA and CDR2 is FQGNSA in the germline V gene. The CDR3 sequence is CASSWGRPSYNEQFF. Written as DNA, the CDR3 is TGTGCCAGCAGCTGGGGCCGGCCCTCCTACAATGAGCAGTTCTTC.

The chain joins TRBV7-2 to TRBJ2-2, with 7 positions matching TRBD1. Germline CDR1 reads SGHTA; CDR2 reads FQGNSA. This CDR3 has 13 amino acids. The V and J ends lost 7 bases and 6 bases, in that order; junction bases with no gene match: 5. The CDR3 reads CASTQTGSGELFF. CDR3 nucleotides: TGTGCCAGCACCCAGACAGGGTCCGGGGAGCTGTTTTTT.

CDR3 sequence (DNA): TGTGCCAGCAGGGACAGGGCGGCCGGAAACACCATATATTTT. This codes for CASRDRAAGNTIYF. This chain links TRBV5-6 with TRBJ1-3, with 8 bases lining up with TRBD1. Germline V lookup: CDR1 SGHDT, CDR2 YYEEEE. There are 14 residues in the CDR3. V dropped 5 bases and J dropped 4; count of bases not matched to a gene: 5.

This chain links TRBV5-3 with TRBJ2-1, with D unresolved. TRBV5-3 counts as an open reading frame of uncertain function. The CDR3 totals 13 residues. The V gene lost 8 bases and the J gene lost 8 bases, with 17 bases spanning the gap. CDR3 region: CASSFGLGDEQFF. CDR3 coding DNA: TGTGCCAGCAGTTTTGGTCTTGGCGATGAGCAGTTCTTC.

The rearrangement links TRBV20-1 to TRBJ1-6, with a weak D call TRBD1 (5 bases). Germline assignment: CDR1 DFQATT and CDR2 SNEGSKA (reference sequence). V lost 2 bases, J lost 8 bases, and 10 bases lay in between. The CDR3 loop spans 13 amino acids. CDR3 nucleotides: TGCAGTGCTAGAACTACAGGAGATTCACCCCTCCACTTT. Amino acid sequence: CSARTTGDSPLHF.